The clone carrying this TCR beta chain occurred a few times. The antigen is not known. A much larger clone sits a single nucleotide away, making a read error possible. Germline CDR1 reads SGHRS; CDR2 reads YFSETQ. Trimming left V 4 bases short and J 1 base short, with 8 bases between. CDR3 length equals 13 residues. The entry originates in a study of blood T cells in healthy people across ages. Study-wide results and limits: Estimates based on one million T cells were treated as lower bounds. Per-million-T-cell TCR beta diversity fell roughly linearly with age.

Together with a sample-barcoded 5' primer, a J-beta primer mix was included in a second PCR lasting about 7 to 11 cycles. TCRdb analysed the 5' RACE reads with MiXCR anew, one entry per CDR3 protein. The table shows hundreds of thousands of distinct CDR3 sequences, with 20% to 25% occurring only once. The rearrangement links TRBV5-1 to TRBJ2-5; a possible D gene is TRBD1 (5 bases). Source material: blood. This clonotype was sampled from a man between 65 and 85 years old in good health. CDR3 loop: CASSMTAQETQYF. CDR3 coding DNA: TGCGCCAGCAGCATGACAGCCCAAGAGACCCAGTACTTC.